The entry that follows covers one T cell receptor (beta chain) sequence. Its antigen is currently unknown. This record comes from a study of beta chain features in type 1 diabetes. General study findings and limits: Shortening that was moderate but significant affected the TCRB CDR3s of Type 1 diabetes patients in all four CD4+ subsets.

Since all of the isolated RNA was reverse transcribed, expressed TCRB transcripts were what got sequenced. About 3.57 million reads per sample were averaged for naive, central memory and regulatory samples. Clones were sequenced by immunoSEQ multiplex PCR, and TCRdb holds only the in-frame ones, with some missing. Of about 900,000 clones listed, roughly 16% are singletons. Germline lookup yields CDR1 SGHRS and CDR2 YFSETQ. V shed 0 bases and J shed 4 bases, with 6 bases lying between them. The CDR3 has 13 amino acids. Central memory, naive, regulatory and stem cell-like memory CD4+ cells were sorted by CD45RO/CCR7/CD25/CD127/CD95/CD27.

The chain combines TRBV5-1 with TRBJ2-3; D gene ambiguous. The TCR originated in a woman younger than 30 in good health. Material for sequencing was naive CD4+ T cells from blood. The CDR3 DNA is TGCGCCAGCAGCTTGGAGGCAGCAGATACGCAGTATTTT. Translating it yields CASSLEAADTQYF.